This is a list of T cell receptor beta chains from one sample in a study of blood T cell repertoires in COVID-19. The table came from immunoSEQ multiplex PCR; TCRdb's copy has only in-frame clones and leaves some out. Of just over 300,000 clones detected, over 85% appear once; the ten largest clones hold approximately 1.8%. Sequenced material: peripheral blood. The receptors were sampled from a woman aged 25 to 39 with COVID-19, enrolled during active disease. Each CDR3 is given with its conserved first and last residue. Each record gives: V gene, clone size, D gene, J gene, CDR3 protein, CDR3 DNA. D genes are given only for firm matches. For some rows the clone size is stated as once, few or many, or as a class when expanded; others skip it.

>TRBV29-1|NA|NA|TRBJ1-2
CSGVGEEGYTF
TGCAGCGGTGTGGGAGAAGAAGGCTACACCTTC
>TRBV6-5|NA|TRBD1|TRBJ1-6
CASKGDSLYNSPLHF
TGTGCCAGTAAGGGGGACAGTCTCTATAATTCACCCCTCCACTTT
>TRBV7-2|NA|NA|TRBJ1-3
CASSNEAHSGNTIYF
TGTGCCAGCAGCAACGAAGCGCACTCTGGAAACACCATATATTTT
>TRBV6-1|once|TRBD2|TRBJ2-1
CASSETVPGLAGVGNEQFF
TGTGCCAGCAGTGAAACGGTCCCTGGGCTAGCGGGGGTAGGGAATGAGCAGTTCTTC
>TRBV15|NA|NA|TRBJ1-5
CATSSPRGHGLISNQPQHF
TGTGCCACCAGCAGTCCCCGGGGACATGGGCTCATTAGCAATCAGCCCCAGCATTTT
>TRBV9|NA|TRBD2|TRBJ2-2
CASSDVAGGANTGELFF
TGTGCCAGCAGCGACGTAGCGGGGGGTGCGAACACCGGGGAGCTGTTTTTT
>TRBV30|NA|NA|TRBJ2-6
CAWKGGWRSGANVLTF
TGTGCCTGGAAAGGGGGTTGGAGGTCTGGGGCCAACGTCCTGACTTTC
>TRBV7-6|NA|NA|TRBJ1-5
CASSALQGPNQPQHF
TGTGCCAGCAGCGCATTGCAGGGGCCCAATCAGCCCCAGCATTTT
>TRBV14|NA|TRBD1|TRBJ1-4
CASSQYRGEKLFF
TGTGCCAGCAGCCAATACAGGGGTGAAAAACTGTTTTTT
>TRBV6-5|NA|NA|TRBJ1-2
CASSPWTAYGYTF
TGTGCCAGCAGTCCTTGGACAGCCTATGGCTACACCTTC
>TRBV4-2|NA|NA|TRBJ1-2
CASSQGRQLFAGYTF
TGTGCCAGCAGCCAGGGGCGACAGCTTTTTGCGGGCTACACCTTC
>TRBV5-6|once|NA|TRBJ1-2
CASSLEDGYTF
TGTGCCAGCAGCTTAGAGGATGGCTACACCTTC
>TRBV10-3|NA|TRBD1|TRBJ1-5
CAISSTGGDQPQHF
TGTGCCATCAGCTCGACAGGGGGCGATCAGCCCCAGCATTTT
>TRBV7-9|NA|TRBD2|TRBJ2-5
CASSDPSGASGGRKTQYF
TGTGCCAGCAGTGACCCTTCAGGGGCTAGCGGGGGGCGGAAGACCCAGTACTTC
>TRBV7-8|NA|TRBD1|TRBJ1-2
CASSDRGRSGYTF
TGTGCCAGCAGCGACAGGGGGCGTAGTGGCTACACCTTC
>TRBV7-9|NA|NA|TRBJ2-2
CASSSQGSGELFF
TGTGCCAGCAGCTCCCAGGGTTCCGGGGAGCTGTTTTTT
>TRBV4-3|NA|NA|TRBJ2-2
CASSPEGGANTGELFF
TGCGCCAGCAGCCCCGAAGGAGGGGCGAACACCGGGGAGCTGTTTTTT
>TRBV5-4|NA|NA|TRBJ1-3
CASSLNQNTIYF
TGTGCCAGCAGCTTGAATCAAAACACCATATATTTT
>TRBV15|NA|NA|TRBJ2-3
CATSRGGVDTQYF
TGTGCCACCAGCAGAGGGGGGGTGGATACGCAGTATTTT
>TRBV6-5|NA|NA|TRBJ1-6
CASSYSWGNNSPLHF
TGTGCCAGCAGTTACTCTTGGGGCAATAATTCACCCCTCCACTTT
>TRBV7-3|NA|NA|TRBJ2-7
CASSLGGGPYEQYF
TGTGCCAGCAGCCTAGGCGGAGGGCCCTACGAGCAGTACTTC
>TRBV2|NA|NA|TRBJ1-5
CASRGGRSNQPQHF
TGTGCCAGCAGGGGGGGGAGGAGCAATCAGCCCCAGCATTTT
>TRBV5-8|NA|TRBD2|TRBJ2-3
CASSFGSGGSTDTQYF
TGTGCCAGCAGCTTCGGTAGCGGGGGTAGCACAGATACGCAGTATTTT
>TRBV2|NA|TRBD1|TRBJ1-2
CASSYDRERYGYTF
TGTGCCAGCAGTTACGACAGGGAGAGATATGGCTACACCTTC
>TRBV11-3|NA|NA|TRBJ2-5
CASSLVQGKETQYF
TGTGCCAGCAGCTTAGTTCAGGGGAAAGAGACCCAGTACTTC
>TRBV7-9|NA|NA|TRBJ2-1
CASSSWNGGNEQFF
TGTGCCAGCAGCTCCTGGAACGGGGGCAATGAGCAGTTCTTC
>TRBV9|once|NA|TRBJ2-3
CASSGGGRGVPDTQYF
TGTGCCAGCAGCGGGGGTGGGCGGGGAGTCCCCGATACGCAGTATTTT
>TRBV2|NA|NA|TRBJ1-2
CASRGSYGYTF
TGTGCCAGCAGGGGGAGCTATGGCTACACCTTC
>TRBV6-5|NA|NA|TRBJ1-2
CATQPSGIHYGYTF
TGTGCCACCCAGCCCTCGGGGATACACTATGGCTACACCTTC
>TRBV5-5|NA|NA|TRBJ2-3
CASSFESTDTQYF
TGTGCCAGCAGCTTCGAGTCCACAGATACGCAGTATTTT